A selection of T cell receptor beta chains follows, all from one sample in a study of post-analysis software for immune sequencing data. TCRdb analysed the PCR reads with MiXCR anew, one entry per CDR3 protein. The table lists approximately 770,000 distinct CDR3 sequences, approximately 44% of them singletons. Sequencing was carried out using blood. Receptors were obtained from a girl between 5 and 17 years old with multiple sclerosis. The conserved cysteine and the conserved F or W are not part of the CDR3 here. The listing skips clone size in some rows; elsewhere it reads once, few, many or a size class.

ASSLSPAVSSYNEQF,-,TRBJ2-1,TRBV7-2
AIIIRGAGLNTGELF,-,TRBJ2-2,TRBV21-1
ASRGVGNEQF,few,TRBJ2-1,TRBV10-2
ASSVARGGETQY,once,-,TRBV9
SARAGRGNEQF,few,TRBJ2-1,TRBV20-1
ASVSRGRSDEQF,-,TRBJ2-1,TRBV5-1
ASTGQSYTEAF,-,TRBJ1-1,TRBV6-1
ASSHLLAGASSLTDTQY,-,TRBJ2-3,TRBV9
ASSFPPSYNEQF,-,TRBJ2-1,TRBV7-2
ASTAWEALSSTDTQY,-,TRBJ2-3,TRBV28
ASSVGLAGPTDTQY,few,TRBJ2-3,TRBV27
AIRVTDYEQY,few,TRBJ2-7,TRBV10-3
SGLAGRTYNEQF,few,TRBJ2-1,TRBV20-1
SVEGVRADTQY,-,TRBJ2-3,TRBV29-1
SAGLAVDNEQF,-,TRBJ2-1,TRBV29-1
ASQRQGANNEQF,few,TRBJ2-1,TRBV25-1
ASSGHRGNTEAF,-,TRBJ1-1,TRBV7-4
SAPFPVGQETQY,few,TRBJ2-5,TRBV20-1
ASSWDRRRGEQF,-,TRBJ2-1,TRBV28
ASSLGAAEEIQY,-,TRBJ2-5,TRBV7-8
SAEDDTQY,-,TRBJ2-3,TRBV20-1
ASSQDRREINTGELF,-,TRBJ2-2,TRBV3-1
ASSVAKGRYEQY,medium-sized,TRBJ2-7,TRBV12-3/TRBV12-4
ASSSDRLNEKLF,-,TRBJ1-4,TRBV7-9
ASSPREAFDNEQF,-,TRBJ2-1,TRBV4-3
SARPGLSYEQY,-,TRBJ2-7,TRBV20-1
ASRPTGVYEQY,-,TRBJ2-7,TRBV12-3/TRBV12-4
ASSRASGSMDTQY,-,TRBJ2-3,TRBV7-9
ASSLYVVGESSYNEQF,-,TRBJ2-1,TRBV5-1
ASSYFEGPNEQF,-,TRBJ2-1,TRBV6-5
ASSQDLATPNYGYT,few,TRBJ1-2,TRBV4-2
ASSTPREGGSYEQY,-,TRBJ2-7,TRBV7-6
ASSQDKAGAANRPSTDTQY,few,TRBJ2-3,TRBV4-1
AISDPTRGGGSNQPQH,-,TRBJ1-5,TRBV10-3
ASSLHPGDTQY,few,TRBJ2-3,TRBV12-3/TRBV12-4
ASSGRSGGSYEQY,-,TRBJ2-7,TRBV7-2
ASSEFSSSYNEQF,few,TRBJ2-1,TRBV27
ASSYSGVETQY,-,TRBJ2-5,TRBV7-9
SVAELSTDTQY,few,TRBJ2-3,TRBV20-1